This T cell receptor beta chain was retrieved from a study of blood T cell repertoires in COVID-19. Overall study context: Acute and convalescent COVID-19 samples came from the United States, Italy and Spain. T cells, B-cell-depleted T cells, or PBMCs provided the cDNA or gDNA that served as material.

The CDR3 has 15 residues. Per germline, CDR1 MDHEN and CDR2 SYDVKM. The V segment lost 3 bases and the J segment 3 bases; nucleotides outside the gene matches: 8. Authors' analysis steps: Estimation of nucleated cell counts was performed using reference gene primer amplification. Profiled with immunoSEQ multiplex PCR; TCRdb holds only in-frame clones, not every one. From that table come the V and J calls and clone size; the DNA was used to work out D and trimming. The sample records over 140,000 clones, 77% being singletons. Sample: peripheral blood. The V gene is TRBV28, the J gene TRBJ2-7, with 7 bases matching TRBD1. The sequence was obtained from a woman between 50 and 59 years old with active or convalescent COVID-19. The CDR3 DNA is TGTGCCAGCAGTTTGTATGCAGGGGGATTCTACGAGCAGTACTTC. Protein sequence: CASSLYAGGFYEQYF.